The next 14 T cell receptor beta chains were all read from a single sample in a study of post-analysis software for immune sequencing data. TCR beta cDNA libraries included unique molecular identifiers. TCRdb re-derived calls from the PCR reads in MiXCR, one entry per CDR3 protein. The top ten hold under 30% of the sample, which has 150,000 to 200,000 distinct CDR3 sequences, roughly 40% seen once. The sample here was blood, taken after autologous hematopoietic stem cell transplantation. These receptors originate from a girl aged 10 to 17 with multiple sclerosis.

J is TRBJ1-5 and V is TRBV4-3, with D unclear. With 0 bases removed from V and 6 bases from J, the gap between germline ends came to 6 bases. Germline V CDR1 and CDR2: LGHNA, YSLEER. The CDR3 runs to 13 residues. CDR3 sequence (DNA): TGCGCCAGCAGCCAAGATAAATCTCAGCCCCAGCATTTT. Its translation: CASSQDKSQPQHF.

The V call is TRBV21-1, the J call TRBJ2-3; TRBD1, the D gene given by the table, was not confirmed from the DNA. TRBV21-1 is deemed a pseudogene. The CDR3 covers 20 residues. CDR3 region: CASSTNPGTAFCPSTDTQYF. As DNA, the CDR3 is TGTGCCAGCAGCACCAACCCCGGGACAGCGTTCTGTCCCAGCACAGATACGCAGTATTTT.

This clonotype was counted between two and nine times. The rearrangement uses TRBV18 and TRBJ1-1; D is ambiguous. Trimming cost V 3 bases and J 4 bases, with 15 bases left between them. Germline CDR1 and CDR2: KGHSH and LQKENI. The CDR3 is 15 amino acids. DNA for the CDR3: TGTGCCAGCTCACCCCTTCCCGGGGAGGGCACTGAAGCTTTCTTT. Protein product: CASSPLPGEGTEAFF.

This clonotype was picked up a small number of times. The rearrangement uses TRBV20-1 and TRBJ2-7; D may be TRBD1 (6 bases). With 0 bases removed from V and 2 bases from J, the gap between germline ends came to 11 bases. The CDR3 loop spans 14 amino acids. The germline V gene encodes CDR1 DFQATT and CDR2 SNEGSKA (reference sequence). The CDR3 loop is CSARDGQTAYEQYF. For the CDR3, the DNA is TGCAGTGCTAGAGATGGACAGACAGCCTACGAGCAGTACTTC.

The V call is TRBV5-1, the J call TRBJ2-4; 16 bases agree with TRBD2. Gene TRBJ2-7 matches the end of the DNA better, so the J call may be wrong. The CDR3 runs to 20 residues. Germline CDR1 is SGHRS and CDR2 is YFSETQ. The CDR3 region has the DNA TGCGCCAGCAGCAGCGGACTAGCCGGGACTAGCGGGAGGGTGCGAAACGAGCAGTACTTC. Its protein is CASSSGLAGTSGRVRNEQYF.

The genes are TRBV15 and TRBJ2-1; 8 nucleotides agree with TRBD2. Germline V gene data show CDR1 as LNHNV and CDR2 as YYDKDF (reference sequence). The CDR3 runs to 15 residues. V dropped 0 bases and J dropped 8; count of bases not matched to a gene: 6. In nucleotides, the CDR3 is TGTGCCACCAGCAGAGATCCGGGGGGGCTCGATGAGCAGTTCTTC. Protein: CATSRDPGGLDEQFF. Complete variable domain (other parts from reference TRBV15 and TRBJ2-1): DAMVIQNPRYQVTQFGKPVTLSCSQTLNHNVMYWYQQKSSQAPKLLFHYYDKDFNNEADTPDNFQSRRPNTSFCFLDIRSPGLGDTAMYLCATSRDPGGLDEQFFGPGTRLTVL.

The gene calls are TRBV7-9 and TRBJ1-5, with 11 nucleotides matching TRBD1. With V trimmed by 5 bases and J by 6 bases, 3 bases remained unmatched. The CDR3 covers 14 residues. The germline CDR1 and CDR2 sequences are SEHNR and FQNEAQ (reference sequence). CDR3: CASSPDRGPQPQHF. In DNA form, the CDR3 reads TGTGCCAGCAGCCCGGACAGGGGGCCTCAGCCCCAGCATTTT.

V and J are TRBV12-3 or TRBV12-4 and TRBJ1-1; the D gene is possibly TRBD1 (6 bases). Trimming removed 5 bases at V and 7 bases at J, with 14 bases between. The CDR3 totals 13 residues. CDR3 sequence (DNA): TGTGCCAGCAGTCCCTACGGACAGAATGAAGCTTTCTTT. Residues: CASSPYGQNEAFF.

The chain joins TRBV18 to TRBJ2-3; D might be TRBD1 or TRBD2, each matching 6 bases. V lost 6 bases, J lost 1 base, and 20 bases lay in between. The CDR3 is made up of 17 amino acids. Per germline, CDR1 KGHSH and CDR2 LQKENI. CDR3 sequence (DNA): TGTGCCAGCTCGAGCGGTCCCGGGGGCGATCGCACAGATACGCAGTATTTT. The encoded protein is CASSSGPGGDRTDTQYF. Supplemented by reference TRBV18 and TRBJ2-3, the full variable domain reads NAGVMQNPRHLVRRRGQEARLRCSPMKGHSHVYWYRQLPEEGLKFMVYLQKENIIDESGMPKERFSAEFPKEGPSILRIQQVVRGDSAAYFCASSSGPGGDRTDTQYFGPGTRLTVL.

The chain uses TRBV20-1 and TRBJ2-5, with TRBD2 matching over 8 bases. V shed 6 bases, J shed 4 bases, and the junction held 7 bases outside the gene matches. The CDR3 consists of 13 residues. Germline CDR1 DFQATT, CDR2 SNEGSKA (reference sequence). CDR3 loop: CSAPAAGAETQYF. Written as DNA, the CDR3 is TGCAGTGCGCCGGCAGCGGGAGCAGAGACCCAGTACTTC.

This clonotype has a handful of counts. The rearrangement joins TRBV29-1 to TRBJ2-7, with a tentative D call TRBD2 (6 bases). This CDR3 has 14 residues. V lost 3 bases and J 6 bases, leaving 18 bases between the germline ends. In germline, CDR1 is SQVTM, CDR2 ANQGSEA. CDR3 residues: CSVDGQDGSFEQYF. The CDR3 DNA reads TGCAGCGTTGACGGACAAGACGGGAGTTTCGAGCAGTACTTC.

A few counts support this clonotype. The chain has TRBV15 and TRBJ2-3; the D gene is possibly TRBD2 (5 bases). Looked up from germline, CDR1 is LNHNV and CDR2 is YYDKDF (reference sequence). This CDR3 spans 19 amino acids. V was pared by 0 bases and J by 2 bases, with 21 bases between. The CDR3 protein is CATSRDFKTRPATTDTQYF. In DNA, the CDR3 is TGTGCCACCAGCAGAGATTTTAAAACTAGGCCGGCCACCACAGATACGCAGTATTTT.

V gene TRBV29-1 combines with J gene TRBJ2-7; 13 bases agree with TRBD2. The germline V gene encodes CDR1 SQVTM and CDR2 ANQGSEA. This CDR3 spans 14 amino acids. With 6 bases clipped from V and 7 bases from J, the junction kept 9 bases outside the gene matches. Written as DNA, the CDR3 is TGCAGCGTACAGACTAGCGGGGGGTACAATGAGCAGTACTTC. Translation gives CSVQTSGGYNEQYF.

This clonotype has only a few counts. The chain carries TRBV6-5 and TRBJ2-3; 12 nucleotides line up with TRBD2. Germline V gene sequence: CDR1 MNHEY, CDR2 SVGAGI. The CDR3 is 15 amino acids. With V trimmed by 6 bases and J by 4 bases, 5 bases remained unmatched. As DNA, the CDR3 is TGTGCCAGCAGAGAGACTAGCGGGAGCGCAGATACGCAGTATTTT. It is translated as CASRETSGSADTQYF.